One sample yielded the 25 T cell receptor beta chains listed below, sequenced in a study of preoperative IRX-2 immunotherapy in early breast cancer. The treatment was: preoperative locoregional IRX-2 cytokine immunotherapy. The protocol was immunoSEQ multiplex PCR, while the TCRdb copy is restricted to in-frame clones and leaves out a portion. The repertoire includes about 43,000 clones, about 95% of them detected once, and 1.6% sits in the top ten. Sample: tumor tissue, taken after IRX-2 immunotherapy. These receptors all come from a human donor with breast cancer.

The chain couples TRBV7-2 to TRBJ2-7, with 9 nucleotides matching TRBD2. V lost 3 bases, J lost 3 bases, and 6 bases stayed unmatched. CDR1 and CDR2 (germline): SGHTA, FQGNSA. CDR3 length: 15 residues. The CDR3 region has the DNA TGTGCCAGCAGCTTCACCGGGACTAGCAGCTACGAGCAGTACTTC. Its protein is CASSFTGTSSYEQYF.

The CDR3 sequence: CASRSRKREESLRSSYEQYF. In DNA, the CDR3 is TGTGCCAGCCGTTCCCGAAAGCGGGAGGAATCACTAAGGAGCTCCTACGAGCAGTACTTC. This chain joins TRBV6-9 and TRBJ2-7; 9 bases fit TRBD2. The germline CDR1 and CDR2 sequences are MNHGY and SVAAGI. Trimming at V came to 8 bases and at J to 0 bases, leaving 23 bases not matched to a gene. This CDR3 has 20 residues.

This clone was recorded only once. The V gene is TRBV5-1, the J gene TRBJ2-7; a possible D gene is TRBD1 (5 bases). The germline CDR1 and CDR2 sequences are SGHRS and YFSETQ. The CDR3 covers 13 residues. The ends were cut back, 0 bases at V and 6 bases at J, with 10 bases in the middle. DNA for the CDR3: TGCGCCAGCAGCTTGGCAGGGATCTCCGAGCAGTACTTC. Protein product: CASSLAGISEQYF.

Written as DNA, the CDR3 is TGTGCCAGCAGTTTTTTCCGGGGCAGGGGGACCGGGGAGCTGTTTTTT. Translated, it gives CASSFFRGRGTGELFF. This chain uses TRBV27 with TRBJ2-2; TRBD1 matches at 7 bases. Germline V gene lookup returns CDR1 MNHEY and CDR2 SMNVEV (reference sequence). CDR3 length equals 16 residues. The V and J ends lost 3 bases and 5 bases, in that order; junction bases with no gene match: 9.

The V and J genes are TRBV7-3 and TRBJ2-1; D call uncertain. Germline values: CDR1 SGHTA, CDR2 FQGTGA. The CDR3 consists of 9 residues. Deletions cut 3 bases from V and 14 bases from J, with 5 bases between. The CDR3 DNA sequence: TGTGCCAGCAGCTTTCCGGAGTTCTTC. The encoded protein is CASSFPEFF.

The chain links TRBV7-8 to TRBJ2-3; D unresolved. V was cut by 3 bases and J by 5 bases, with 15 bases left in between. The CDR3 is 15 residues long. The germline CDR1 and CDR2 sequences are SGHVS and FQNEAQ. The CDR3, as DNA: TGTGCCAGCAGCTTGACCGCAGGCATAAGAGATACGCAGTATTTT. This sequence encodes CASSLTAGIRDTQYF.

V usage is TRBV7-2 and J usage is TRBJ2-2, with 9 nucleotides matching TRBD2. CDR3 size: 16 residues. J was trimmed by 5 bases and V by 4 bases; bases with no gene match: 8. Per the germline V gene, CDR1 is SGHTA and CDR2 is FQGNSA. CDR3 loop: CASSSVAGDQTGELFF. Written as DNA, the CDR3 is TGTGCCAGCAGCTCTGTAGCGGGAGATCAAACCGGGGAGCTGTTTTTT.

The chain uses TRBV7-8 and TRBJ1-5, with TRBD1 matching over 7 bases. The ends lost 5 bases at V and 0 bases at J; junction bases unmatched: 1. The CDR3 covers 14 residues. Germline CDR1 and CDR2: SGHVS and FQNEAQ. The CDR3, as DNA: TGTGCCAGCAGCAGGACAGGTAGCAATCAGCCCCAGCATTTT. Translated, it gives CASSRTGSNQPQHF.

This chain joins TRBV4-2 and TRBJ2-7, with 11 bases lining up with TRBD2. This CDR3 contains 16 residues. V was pared by 0 bases and J by 3 bases, with 4 bases of the junction left unmatched. Germline CDR1 LGHNA, CDR2 YNFKEQ. This chain's CDR3 is CASSQDTGTSGYEQYF. In nucleotides, the CDR3 is TGTGCCAGCAGCCAAGATACCGGGACTAGCGGCTACGAGCAGTACTTC.

This clone is a singleton in its sample. The J gene is TRBJ1-3, the V gene TRBV7-9; D unclear. Germline CDR1 and CDR2: SEHNR and FQNEAQ (reference sequence). The CDR3 consists of 15 residues. Trimming took 2 bases from V and 7 from J, leaving 15 bases between them. CDR3 protein: CASSLNPQGRNTIYF. CDR3 nucleotides: TGTGCCAGCAGCTTAAACCCCCAAGGGAGGAACACCATATATTTT. The complete variable domain, with remaining parts taken from reference TRBV7-9 and TRBJ1-3, reads DTGVSQNPRHKITKRGQNVTFRCDPISEHNRLYWYRQTLGQGPEFLTYFQNEAQLEKSRLLSDRFSAERPKGSFSTLEIQRTEQGDSAMYLCASSLNPQGRNTIYFGEGSWLTVV.

The chain has TRBV5-1 and TRBJ2-6; 16 bases line up with TRBD2. V was clipped by 4 bases and J by 2 bases; unmatched bases: 6. The CDR3 loop spans 19 amino acids. CDR1 and CDR2 (germline): SGHRS, YFSETQ. CDR3 region: CASSRKGTSGRAGANVLTF. The DNA for the CDR3 is TGCGCCAGCAGCCGGAAGGGGACTAGCGGGAGGGCTGGGGCCAACGTCCTGACTTTC.

J is TRBJ2-1 and V is TRBV7-9; D is ambiguous. Germline lookup yields CDR1 SEHNR and CDR2 FQNEAQ (reference sequence). Trimming took off 2 bases at V and 6 bases at J, with 8 bases between the two ends. The CDR3 is 13 residues long. CDR3 nucleotides: TGTGCCAGCAGCTTAATGCAGGTCAATGAGCAGTTCTTC. Its protein is CASSLMQVNEQFF.

The chain has TRBV4-2 and TRBJ2-7; D unresolved. This CDR3 is 16 amino acids long. The germline CDR1 and CDR2 sequences are LGHNA and YNFKEQ. V was trimmed by 5 bases and J by 1 base, leaving 18 bases between them. CDR3 nucleotide sequence: TGTGCCAGCAGCAGCCAGGCAGCCTGGGGATCCTACGAGCAGTACTTC. Translation: CASSSQAAWGSYEQYF.

The V gene is TRBV5-1, the J gene TRBJ1-1; D perhaps matches TRBD1 (5 bases). CDR3 length: 13 residues. Germline CDR1 is SGHRS and CDR2 is YFSETQ. Between the trimmed V and J ends, which lost 5 bases and 1 base, there was a span of 9 bases. CDR3 sequence: CASRRDWNTEAFF. In nucleotides, the CDR3 is TGCGCCAGCAGACGGGACTGGAACACTGAAGCTTTCTTT.

The chain employs TRBV29-1 and TRBJ2-5; D remains ambiguous. Trimming stripped 3 bases from V and 0 bases from J, with 5 bases between. Looked up from germline, CDR1 is SQVTM and CDR2 is ANQGSEA. The CDR3 has 12 residues. DNA of the CDR3: TGCAGCGTTGACGACAACCAAGAGACCCAGTACTTC. This codes for CSVDDNQETQYF.

The chain recombines TRBV10-3 with TRBJ2-7, with D possibly being TRBD2 (6 bases). Germline V gene sequence: CDR1 ENHRY, CDR2 SYGVKD. The CDR3 has 14 residues. The ends were cut back, 0 bases at V and 2 bases at J, with 8 bases in the middle. CDR3 loop: CAISESGGPYEQYF. The CDR3 coding sequence is TGTGCCATCAGTGAGTCGGGGGGACCCTACGAGCAGTACTTC.

V and J are TRBV5-1 and TRBJ1-1; possibly TRBD1 for D (5 bases). This CDR3 spans 13 amino acids. V was pared by 1 base and J by 7 bases, with 11 bases between. Germline V CDR1 and CDR2: SGHRS, YFSETQ. The CDR3 DNA is TGCGCCAGCAGCTTGAGCCGGGGGGATGAAGCTTTCTTT. Translated, it gives CASSLSRGDEAFF. The complete variable domain, with remaining parts taken from reference TRBV5-1 and TRBJ1-1, reads KAGVTQTPRYLIKTRGQQVTLSCSPISGHRSVSWYQQTPGQGLQFLFEYFSETQRNKGNFPGRFSGRQFSNSRSEMNVSTLELGDSALYLCASSLSRGDEAFFGQGTRLTVV.

This chain links TRBV5-1 with TRBJ1-4; D is uncertain. Germline loops: CDR1 SGHRS, CDR2 YFSETQ. The CDR3 consists of 14 residues. The germline V and J ends were trimmed by 7 bases and 7 bases, with 17 bases remaining between them. In DNA form, the CDR3 reads TGCGCCAGCTCGGCGGGTACCGTGGGTGAAAAACTGTTTTTT. Translation: CASSAGTVGEKLFF.

The chain joins TRBV6-6 to TRBJ1-2; D is unresolved. The CDR3 runs 12 residues. Trimming pared 6 bases from V and 2 bases from J, leaving 7 bases between. CDR1 and CDR2 from the germline V gene are MNHNY and SVGAGI (reference sequence). DNA for the CDR3: TGTGCCAGCAGGGGAGAGAACTATGGCTACACCTTC. This sequence encodes CASRGENYGYTF.

The table lists this clone with a count of one. DNA for the CDR3: TGTGCCAGCTCATACCCGGTGGGCACGAACACCGGGGAGCTGTTTTTT. Its protein is CASSYPVGTNTGELFF. The chain links TRBV18 to TRBJ2-2; D call uncertain. The CDR3 contains 16 residues. V gave up 5 bases and J gave up 0 bases, with 13 bases separating them. CDR1 and CDR2 (germline): KGHSH, LQKENI.

The chain joins TRBV29-1 to TRBJ2-3; no firm D call. Germline V gene sequence: CDR1 SQVTM, CDR2 ANQGSEA. The CDR3 is 12 residues long. Deletions cut 5 bases from V and 2 bases from J, with 8 bases between. The CDR3 sequence: CSVLHNTDTQYF. The CDR3 coding sequence is TGCAGCGTTTTACATAACACAGATACGCAGTATTTT.

V gene TRBV30 combines with J gene TRBJ2-5; TRBD2 matches 8 bases. Germline V gene data show CDR1 as GTSNPN and CDR2 as SVGIG (reference sequence). CDR3 length equals 12 residues. V gave up 8 bases and J gave up 2 bases; unmatched junction bases: 4. In nucleotides, the CDR3 is TGTGCCCTACGGGGGGGTCAAGAGACCCAGTACTTC. Amino acid sequence: CALRGGQETQYF.

The V and J genes are TRBV6-5 and TRBJ1-1, with a possible D match to TRBD1 (6 bases). CDR3 length equals 14 residues. Germline V gene data show CDR1 as MNHEY and CDR2 as SVGAGI. Trimming cost V 6 bases and J 7 bases, with 18 bases left between them. The CDR3 spells CASSTPGAGGEAFF. For the CDR3, the DNA is TGTGCCAGCAGCACCCCGGGGGCAGGTGGTGAAGCTTTCTTT.

The V call is TRBV19, the J call TRBJ2-7, with TRBD2 matching 16 bases. Germline V gives CDR1 LNHDA, CDR2 SQIVND (reference sequence). The CDR3 consists of 16 residues. V lost 5 bases and J lost 5; bases outside the gene matches: 6. The DNA for the CDR3 is TGTGCCAGTAGTGGGGGACTAGCGGGAGGGCCCAACGAGCAGTACTTC. Its protein is CASSGGLAGGPNEQYF.

This chain links TRBV10-3 with TRBJ2-1; tentative D call: TRBD1 (5 bases). Trimming cost V 6 bases and J 5 bases, with 8 bases left between them. CDR3 size: 12 residues. Germline V gene lookup returns CDR1 ENHRY and CDR2 SYGVKD. CDR3 residues: CAIRGENNEQFF. The DNA for the CDR3 is TGTGCCATCAGAGGGGAAAACAATGAGCAGTTCTTC.